The source of this T cell receptor beta chain is a study of metastatic and nonmetastatic thyroid tumors. For the study at large: Repertoire comparison spanned blood and tumor or nodule tissue of malignant and benign thyroid patients. General observations from the study: Reported TCR beta diversity, measured in blood and tumor, was significantly higher for malignant thyroid tumors than for benign nodules.

Authors' analysis steps: The authors used CDR3 differences across clinicopathological groups to build a distant-metastasis classifier for papillary thyroid cancer. TCRdb re-called clones via MiXCR from the PCR reads. TCRdb's processing, not the authors' own work, is the source of the V and J calls. Counted here are roughly 15,000 clones, 9.5% to 15% occurring once; the ten biggest clones make up 13% to 15%. This clone came up a few times. What it binds is unknown. This CDR3 region has 12 residues. CDR1 is MNHEY and CDR2 is SVGEGT in the germline V gene. Trimming left V 2 bases short and J 14 bases short, with 15 bases between. None of the patients had undergone any treatment ahead of thyroid surgery.

What was sequenced was blood. This receptor was obtained from a female donor with papillary thyroid cancer or a benign thyroid nodule (not recorded which). Some clones in this sample may be carry-over from other donors' samples. The chain links TRBV6-2 or TRBV6-3 to TRBJ1-2; D is uncertain. The CDR3 nucleotides read TGTGCCAGCAGTTACGATGGAGGGTGGCGAACCTTC. Its translation is CASSYDGGWRTF.